This T cell receptor beta chain was identified in a study of cytomegalovirus exposure and HLA in healthy donors. Vbeta (60) and Jbeta (13) primers were used in the PCR. Only in-frame clones appear in the TCRdb table, and some are missing; sequencing was by immunoSEQ multiplex PCR. The top ten hold approximately 4.2% of the sample, which has 150,000 or so clones, around 77% seen once. Germline V gene lookup returns CDR1 ENHRY and CDR2 SYGVKD. V trimming: 4 bases; J trimming: 4 bases; junction bases outside the gene matches: 3. The CDR3 is 13 amino acids. The sample taken for sequencing was PBMCs. V gene TRBV10-3 combines with J gene TRBJ1-1; 7 nucleotides agree with TRBD1. This TCR was recovered from a male donor in good health and CMV-seropositive. CDR3 sequence (DNA): TGTGCCATCAGTGTAGGGGGCCTCACTGAAGCTTTCTTT. Translating gives CAISVGGLTEAFF.